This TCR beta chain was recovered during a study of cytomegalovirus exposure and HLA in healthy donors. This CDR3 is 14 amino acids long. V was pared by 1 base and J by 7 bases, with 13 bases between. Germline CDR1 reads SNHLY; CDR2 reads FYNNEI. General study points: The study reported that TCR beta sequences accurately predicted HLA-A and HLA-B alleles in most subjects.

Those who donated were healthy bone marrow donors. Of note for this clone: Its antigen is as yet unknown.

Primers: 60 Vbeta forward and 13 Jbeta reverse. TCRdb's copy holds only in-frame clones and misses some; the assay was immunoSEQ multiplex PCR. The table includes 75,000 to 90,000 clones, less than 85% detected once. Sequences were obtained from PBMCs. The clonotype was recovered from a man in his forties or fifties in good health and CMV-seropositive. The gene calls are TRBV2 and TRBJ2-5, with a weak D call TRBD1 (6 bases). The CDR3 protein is CASSEGSRGGTQYF. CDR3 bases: TGTGCCAGCAGTGAAGGTTCCAGGGGTGGGACCCAGTACTTC.